The 29 T cell receptor beta chains below all came from one sample that was sequenced in a study of T cell responses to AZD1222 COVID-19 vaccine. The table came from immunoSEQ multiplex PCR; TCRdb's copy has only in-frame clones and leaves some out. The table includes over 130,000 clones, 92% detected once. The specimen comprised peripheral blood, sampled on day 0 of AZD1222 vaccination. The receptors stem from an adult in good health.

V and J are TRBV10-3 and TRBJ1-2, with 10 bases that match TRBD1. J gave up 8 bases and V 7 bases, and 7 bases lay outside the gene matches. The CDR3 extends over 13 amino acids. Germline CDR1 reads ENHRY; CDR2 reads SYGVKD. CDR3 DNA sequence: TGTGCCATCACCGGGACAGGGGATGGGGGCTACACCTTC. This gives the protein CAITGTGDGGYTF.

The chain links TRBV27 to TRBJ2-2, with 9 bases matching TRBD1. CDR1 is MNHEY, CDR2 SMNVEV, per germline (reference sequence). The CDR3 consists of 15 residues. Losses at the gene ends were 5 bases for V and 7 bases for J; bases not matched to a gene: 8. The CDR3 sequence is CASSLQGAFSGELFF. CDR3 nucleotide sequence: TGTGCCAGCAGTCTACAGGGGGCGTTTAGCGGGGAGCTGTTTTTT.

This chain uses TRBV7-2 with TRBJ2-5; perhaps TRBD2 as D (6 bases). The CDR3 runs 13 residues. Looked up from germline, CDR1 is SGHTA and CDR2 is FQGNSA. The ends were cut back, 5 bases at V and 4 bases at J, with 11 bases in the middle. CDR3 residues: CASSPGLLETQYF. The CDR3 DNA reads TGTGCCAGCAGCCCGGGACTCCTAGAGACCCAGTACTTC.

This sequence joins TRBV3-1 (or the pseudogene TRBV3-2) and TRBJ1-3; D not certain. With 1 base removed from V and 4 bases from J, the gap between germline ends came to 14 bases. The germline CDR1 and CDR2 sequences are LGHDT and YNNKEL (reference sequence). The CDR3 is made up of 16 amino acids. This CDR3 is CASSQGSPILGNTIYF. The CDR3 bases are TGTGCCAGCAGCCAAGGATCCCCGATATTAGGAAACACCATATATTTT.

This sequence joins TRBV7-2 and TRBJ2-1, with TRBD2 matching 8 bases. This CDR3 comprises 18 residues. CDR1 is SGHTA and CDR2 is FQGNSA in the germline V gene. The V and J ends lost 1 base and 0 bases, in that order; junction bases with no gene match: 8. CDR3: CASSLGPGLALSYNEQFF. The CDR3 coding sequence is TGTGCCAGCAGCTTAGGACCCGGACTAGCACTCTCCTACAATGAGCAGTTCTTC.

The chain combines TRBV18 with TRBJ2-7; no definite D call. Trimming pared 3 bases from V and 3 bases from J, leaving 9 bases between. The CDR3 totals 13 residues. Germline loops: CDR1 KGHSH, CDR2 LQKENI. The CDR3 protein is CASSPIQSYEQYF. The CDR3, as DNA: TGTGCCAGCTCACCGATCCAGAGCTACGAGCAGTACTTC.

This chain connects TRBV28 to TRBJ2-7; D not resolved. Trimming took 6 bases from V and 2 from J, leaving 14 bases between them. The germline CDR1 and CDR2 sequences are MDHEN and SYDVKM. The CDR3 extends over 14 amino acids. In nucleotides, the CDR3 is TGTGCCAGCAGAAGGGCAGTTCAGACCTACGAGCAGTACTTC. Residues: CASRRAVQTYEQYF.

This chain uses TRBV28 with TRBJ2-5; D is undetermined. CDR1 and CDR2 (germline): MDHEN, SYDVKM. Trimming removed 2 bases at V and 5 bases at J, with 9 bases between. This CDR3 comprises 13 residues. Here the CDR3 reads CASSLRSLETQYF. CDR3 sequence (DNA): TGTGCCAGCAGTTTAAGGAGCTTGGAGACCCAGTACTTC.

The chain's CDR3 is CASSQWTSGDNEQFF. The CDR3 DNA is TGTGCCAGCAGCCAATGGACTAGCGGGGACAATGAGCAGTTCTTC. V gene TRBV14 combines with J gene TRBJ2-1; TRBD2 aligns across 12 bases. V lost 2 bases, J lost 5 bases, and 1 base stayed unmatched. CDR3 length equals 15 residues. Germline CDR1 SGHDN, CDR2 FVKESK. The complete variable domain, with remaining parts taken from reference TRBV14 and TRBJ2-1, reads EAGVTQFPSHSVIEKGQTVTLRCDPISGHDNLYWYRRVMGKEIKFLLHFVKESKQDESGMPNNRFLAERTGGTYSTLKVQPAELEDSGVYFCASSQWTSGDNEQFFGPGTRLTVL.

As to this clone: Since a much larger clone is just one base distant, this may be a read error. J is TRBJ2-6 and V is TRBV2; D call uncertain. The CDR3 sequence is 14 residues long. The V end lost 3 bases, the J end lost 0 bases, and 3 bases lay between the germline ends. Germline CDR1 is SNHLY and CDR2 is FYNNEI. CDR3 protein: CASSESSGANVLTF. DNA for the CDR3: TGTGCCAGCAGTGAGAGCTCTGGGGCCAACGTCCTGACTTTC.

The chain combines TRBV27 with TRBJ1-6; maybe TRBD1 (5 bases). Germline lookup yields CDR1 MNHEY and CDR2 SMNVEV (reference sequence). The germline V and J ends were trimmed by 4 bases and 4 bases, with 14 bases remaining between them. This CDR3 contains 16 residues. The CDR3 DNA sequence: TGTGCCAGCAGTTCGACCGGGACGGGATATAATTCACCCCTCCACTTT. Residues: CASSSTGTGYNSPLHF.

Concerning this clone itself: Germline is not matched at one junction end, which may reflect a read error. The chain carries TRBV7-7 and TRBJ2-7; D uncertain. The CDR3 totals 12 residues. Looked up from germline, CDR1 is SSHAT and CDR2 is FNYEAQ (reference sequence). As DNA, the CDR3 is TGTGCTAGCAGCTCGGACGGAATCGAGCAGTACTTC. Its protein product is CASSSDGIEQYF.

This sequence joins TRBV18 and TRBJ1-2; D may be TRBD1 (6 bases). Between the trimmed V and J ends, which lost 2 bases and 2 bases, there was a span of 12 bases. Germline CDR1 and CDR2: KGHSH and LQKENI. CDR3 size: 15 residues. CDR3 coding DNA: TGTGCCAGCTCACCATACACAGGGACAAACTATGGCTACACCTTC. The encoded protein is CASSPYTGTNYGYTF.

This clone occurred once. The junction departs from the called germline gene at one end, perhaps through a read error. V and J are TRBV20-1 and TRBJ1-2; maybe TRBD1 (5 bases). This CDR3 has 11 residues. Germline values: CDR1 DFQATT, CDR2 SNEGSKA (reference sequence). The CDR3 DNA reads TGCAGTGCTAGAGAGGACCAGCCCGGGGGCTTC. Translation gives CSAREDQPGGF.

This chain uses TRBV19 with TRBJ1-5; perhaps TRBD1 as D (5 bases). CDR1 LNHDA and CDR2 SQIVND come from the germline V gene (reference sequence). With 8 bases removed from V and 0 bases from J, the gap between germline ends came to 11 bases. The CDR3 length is 14 residues. The CDR3 nucleotides read TGTGCCAGTTGGGGCGGAAATAGCAATCAGCCCCAGCATTTT. This sequence encodes CASWGGNSNQPQHF.

This rearrangement joins TRBV11-2 to TRBJ1-1; D not resolved. The CDR3 extends over 15 amino acids. Deletions cut 5 bases from V and 3 bases from J, with 16 bases between. Germline CDR1 and CDR2: SGHAT and FQNNGV. The CDR3 DNA is TGTGCCAGCAGCAGAGCCTGGGGAGTGGACACTGAAGCTTTCTTT. This translates into CASSRAWGVDTEAFF.

V is TRBV11-2 and J is TRBJ2-2; a weak D match, TRBD2 (6 bases). V lost 4 bases to trimming and J lost 2 bases, with 8 bases between them. Germline V gene sequence: CDR1 SGHAT, CDR2 FQNNGV. The CDR3 sequence is 14 residues long. The CDR3 loop reads CASSSGLNTGELFF. Here the CDR3 DNA reads TGTGCCAGCAGCTCGGGACTTAACACCGGGGAGCTGTTTTTT.

The chain has TRBV18 and TRBJ1-5; D possibly corresponds to TRBD1 (5 bases). Germline lookup yields CDR1 KGHSH and CDR2 LQKENI. The CDR3 is made up of 15 amino acids. V was trimmed by 3 bases and J by 0 bases, leaving 9 bases between them. CDR3 region: CASSPGPFSNQPQHF. In DNA, the CDR3 is TGTGCCAGCTCACCGGGACCTTTTAGCAATCAGCCCCAGCATTTT. Using reference TRBV18 and TRBJ1-5 for the parts outside the CDR3, the full variable domain is NAGVMQNPRHLVRRRGQEARLRCSPMKGHSHVYWYRQLPEEGLKFMVYLQKENIIDESGMPKERFSAEFPKEGPSILRIQQVVRGDSAAYFCASSPGPFSNQPQHFGDGTRLSIL.

V is TRBV28 and J is TRBJ1-1; TRBD1 agrees at 7 bases. The junction had 8 bases not matched to a gene; V was cut back by 6 bases and J by 7 bases. CDR3 length: 13 amino acids. Germline V gene sequence: CDR1 MDHEN, CDR2 SYDVKM. The CDR3 region has the DNA TGTGCCAGCAGGGCACAGGGGATGGGTGAAGCTTTCTTT. Its translation: CASRAQGMGEAFF.

In its sample, this clone was seen once. The chain recombines TRBV19 with TRBJ1-1; D is ambiguous. This CDR3 is built from 13 residues. Trimming took off 5 bases at V and 1 base at J, with 8 bases between the two ends. CDR1 LNHDA and CDR2 SQIVND come from the germline V gene (reference sequence). The DNA for the CDR3 is TGTGCCAGTAGTGCAAAAAGGAACACTGAAGCTTTCTTT. Protein sequence: CASSAKRNTEAFF.

The chain recombines TRBV9 with TRBJ2-7, with TRBD2 identical over 7 bases. The CDR3 covers 15 residues. CDR1 and CDR2 (germline): SGDLS, YYNGEE. After removal of 4 bases from V and 0 bases from J, the junction contained 7 bases not matched to a gene. In DNA, the CDR3 is TGTGCCAGCAGCACGAGCGGGACGCCCTCCTACGAGCAGTACTTC. This encodes CASSTSGTPSYEQYF.

CDR3 amino acids: CASRHITDTQYF. The CDR3 nucleotides read TGTGCCAGCAGACATATCACAGATACGCAGTATTTT. The gene calls are TRBV28 and TRBJ2-3; D is undetermined. The V and J ends lost 6 bases and 2 bases respectively, with 6 bases between them. The CDR3 totals 12 residues. Looked up from germline, CDR1 is MDHEN and CDR2 is SYDVKM. Drawing the rest from reference TRBV28 and TRBJ2-3, the complete variable domain is DVKVTQSSRYLVKRTGEKVFLECVQDMDHENMFWYRQDPGLGLRLIYFSYDVKMKEKGDIPEGYSVSREKKERFSLILESASTNQTSMYLCASRHITDTQYFGPGTRLTVL.

This clone was recorded once. V gene TRBV11-1 combines with J gene TRBJ2-1; D gene unclear. Germline V gives CDR1 SGHAT, CDR2 FQDESV (reference sequence). V was clipped by 1 base and J by 6 bases, with 10 bases between them. The CDR3 totals 14 residues. In DNA form, the CDR3 reads TGTGCCAGCAGCTTAGATCAAGCCAGCAATGAGCAGTTCTTC. It codes for CASSLDQASNEQFF.

The CDR3 reads CASSPLRGTNYGYTF. In DNA, the CDR3 is TGTGCCAGCAGTCCGCTAAGGGGGACCAACTATGGCTACACCTTC. J is TRBJ1-2 and V is TRBV7-2; possible D gene TRBD1, 6 bases. Trimming shortened V by 6 bases and J by 2 bases, and 16 bases separated the two germline ends. The CDR3 covers 15 residues. Germline V gives CDR1 SGHTA, CDR2 FQGNSA.

This chain joins TRBV7-6 and TRBJ2-2, with TRBD1 matching over 11 bases. V was pared by 2 bases and J by 4 bases, with 6 bases of the junction left unmatched. The CDR3 sequence is 17 residues long. CDR1 is SGHVS, CDR2 FNYEAQ, per germline. The CDR3 region has the DNA TGTGCCAGCAGCTTATCATACGGGACAGGGGGCACCGGGGAGCTGTTTTTT. It specifies CASSLSYGTGGTGELFF.

V usage is TRBV18 and J usage is TRBJ1-1; D ambiguous. Germline CDR1 KGHSH, CDR2 LQKENI. V gave up 2 bases and J gave up 0 bases, with 10 bases separating them. This CDR3 contains 15 residues. The CDR3 sequence is CASSPSVNMNTEAFF. The CDR3 nucleotides are TGTGCCAGCTCACCATCCGTCAACATGAACACTGAAGCTTTCTTT.

This clone has a single count. The sample has other DNA sequences that encode this CDR3 too. V gene TRBV7-2 combines with J gene TRBJ1-1; D call uncertain. The ends were cut back, 1 base at V and 1 base at J, with 4 bases in the middle. This CDR3 has 13 residues. Germline lookup yields CDR1 SGHTA and CDR2 FQGNSA. In DNA, the CDR3 is TGTGCCAGCAGCTTAGGACAGAACACTGAAGCTTTCTTT. Its translation is CASSLGQNTEAFF. Combining the CDR3 with reference TRBV7-2 and TRBJ1-1 gives the whole variable domain GAGVSQSPSNKVTEKGKDVELRCDPISGHTALYWYRQSLGQGLEFLIYFQGNSAPDKSGLPSDRFSAERTGGSVSTLTIQRTQQEDSAVYLCASSLGQNTEAFFGQGTRLTVV.

The chain combines TRBV6-1 with TRBJ2-5, with 7 nucleotides matching TRBD1. Germline V gene sequence: CDR1 MNHNS, CDR2 SASEGT. CDR3 length: 13 residues. Trimming at V came to 5 bases and at J to 2 bases, leaving 2 bases not matched to a gene. The chain's CDR3 is CASSRDSQETQYF. The CDR3 DNA sequence: TGTGCCAGCAGTAGGGACAGTCAAGAGACCCAGTACTTC.

The rearrangement links TRBV6-5 to TRBJ2-4; 7 nucleotides line up with TRBD2. V trimming: 2 bases; J trimming: 7 bases; junction bases outside the gene matches: 5. The germline CDR1 and CDR2 sequences are MNHEY and SVGAGI. This CDR3 has 14 amino acids. In DNA form, the CDR3 reads TGTGCCAGCAGTTACCGTGCTAGCGGTAACATTCAGTACTTC. This encodes CASSYRASGNIQYF.